This paragraph covers one TCR beta chain sequence. Its antigen is as yet unknown. Together with a sample-barcoded 5' primer, a J-beta primer mix was included in a second PCR lasting about 7 to 11 cycles. Tags on each cDNA molecule came from a template-switch adaptor with 12 random nucleotides. MiXCR, run by TCRdb on the 5' RACE reads, gives a single entry per CDR3 protein. The sample gives 650,000 to 800,000 distinct CDR3 sequences, under 45% of which show up once; around 21% is in the top ten. Isolation of PBMCs gave at least 7 million cells per sample. These data belong to a study of blood T cells in healthy people across ages. Study results and limitations: One million T cells yielded diversity estimates that were considered underestimates. There were more naive CD4+ cells and higher diversity in long-lived donors than in aged donors.

The sequenced sample consisted of blood. This sequence was found in a man aged 60-69 years in good health.

The CDR3: CASTVLAGGYEQYF. In nucleotides, the CDR3 is TGTGCCAGCACCGTACTAGCGGGGGGCTACGAGCAGTACTTC. The chain has TRBV6-2 or TRBV6-3 and TRBJ2-7; 12 bases fit TRBD2. CDR3 length: 14 residues. Losses at the gene ends were 7 bases for V and 3 bases for J; bases not matched to a gene: 4. CDR1 MNHEY and CDR2 SVGEGT come from the germline V gene.